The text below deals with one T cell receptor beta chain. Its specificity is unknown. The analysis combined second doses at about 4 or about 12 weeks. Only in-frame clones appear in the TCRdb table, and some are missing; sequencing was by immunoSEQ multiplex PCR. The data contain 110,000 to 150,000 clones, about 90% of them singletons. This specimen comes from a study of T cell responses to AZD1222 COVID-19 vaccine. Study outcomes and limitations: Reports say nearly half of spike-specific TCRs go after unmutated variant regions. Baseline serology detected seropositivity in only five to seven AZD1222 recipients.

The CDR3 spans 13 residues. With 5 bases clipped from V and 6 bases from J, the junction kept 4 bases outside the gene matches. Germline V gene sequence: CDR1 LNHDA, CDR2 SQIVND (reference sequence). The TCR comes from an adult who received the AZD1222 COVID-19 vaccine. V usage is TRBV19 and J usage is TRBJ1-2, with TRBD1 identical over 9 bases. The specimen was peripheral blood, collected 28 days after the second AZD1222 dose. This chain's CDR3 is CASSPRDRDGYTF. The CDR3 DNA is TGTGCCAGTAGTCCTCGGGACAGGGATGGCTACACCTTC.